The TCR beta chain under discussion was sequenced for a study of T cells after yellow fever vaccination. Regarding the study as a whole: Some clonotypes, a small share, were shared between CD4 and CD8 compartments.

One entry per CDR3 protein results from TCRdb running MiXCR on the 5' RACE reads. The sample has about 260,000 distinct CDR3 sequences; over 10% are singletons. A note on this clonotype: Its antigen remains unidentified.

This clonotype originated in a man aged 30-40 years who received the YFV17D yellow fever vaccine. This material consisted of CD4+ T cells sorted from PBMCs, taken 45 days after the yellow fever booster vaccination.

CDR3 protein: CASSQRGVYEQYF. In DNA, the CDR3 is TGTGCCAGCAGCCAGCGGGGAGTCTACGAGCAGTACTTC. The rearrangement joins TRBV3-1 to TRBJ2-7, with D maybe TRBD2 (6 bases). Trimming removed 3 bases from V and 3 bases from J, with 9 bases in between. Germline CDR1 is LGHDT and CDR2 is YNNKEL (reference sequence). This CDR3 has 13 residues.